Listed below are T cell receptor beta chains from one sample, sequenced in a study of CD8 T cells in ankylosing spondylitis. MiXCR was run by TCRdb on the 5' RACE reads, yielding one entry per CDR3 protein. The sample records about 200,000 distinct CDR3 sequences, more than 10% being singletons. Sample: blood, either unsorted or a sorted T cell fraction (not recorded which). These receptors were obtained from a male donor with ankylosing spondylitis or in good health (not recorded which). Both conserved end residues are part of each CDR3. The order of the fields is CDR3 DNA, CDR3 protein, D gene, V gene, clone size, J gene. D genes are given only for firm matches. Expanded clones get a size class; other rows say once, few or many, or leave the size out.

cdr3_nt: TGCGCCAGCAGCTTGGCGGGCAGGGGCCTACCCGGGGAGCTGTTTTTT
cdr3_aa: CASSLAGRGLPGELFF
d_call: .
v_call: TRBV5-1
clone_size: many
j_call: TRBJ2-2

cdr3_nt: TGTGCCAGCAGCCCGGTCTCTTACACCGGGGAGCTGTTTTTT
cdr3_aa: CASSPVSYTGELFF
d_call: .
v_call: TRBV6-2/TRBV6-3
clone_size: .
j_call: TRBJ2-2

cdr3_nt: TGCGCCAGCAGTGACGGGGGAACAGATACGCAGTATTTT
cdr3_aa: CASSDGGTDTQYF
d_call: .
v_call: TRBV10-2
clone_size: many
j_call: TRBJ2-3

cdr3_nt: TGTGCCAGCAGCCAGAGCGGGACAGGGAAGTCCTACGAGCAGTACTTC
cdr3_aa: CASSQSGTGKSYEQYF
d_call: TRBD1
v_call: TRBV13
clone_size: few
j_call: TRBJ2-7

cdr3_nt: TGTGCCAGCAGCTTAGAGGCCTTCCAAGAGACCCAGTACTTC
cdr3_aa: CASSLEAFQETQYF
d_call: .
v_call: TRBV11-2
clone_size: few
j_call: TRBJ2-5

cdr3_nt: TGTGCCAGCAGTTACTCTGGGTTCGAGCAGTACTTC
cdr3_aa: CASSYSGFEQYF
d_call: .
v_call: TRBV6-5
clone_size: .
j_call: TRBJ2-7

cdr3_nt: TGTGCCAGCAGCGGGACATATTACTCCTACGAGCAGTACTTC
cdr3_aa: CASSGTYYSYEQYF
d_call: .
v_call: TRBV11-2
clone_size: few
j_call: TRBJ2-7

cdr3_nt: TGTGCCACCAGCCCGGGAGAGGGGTCACAAGAGACCCAGTACTTC
cdr3_aa: CATSPGEGSQETQYF
d_call: .
v_call: TRBV15
clone_size: .
j_call: TRBJ2-5

cdr3_nt: TGCAGCGTTGAATGGCATCTGGACGAGCAGTTCTTC
cdr3_aa: CSVEWHLDEQFF
d_call: .
v_call: TRBV29-1
clone_size: .
j_call: TRBJ2-1

cdr3_nt: TGTGCCAGCAGCACCGGGACAGGGTCTGAGCAGTACTTC
cdr3_aa: CASSTGTGSEQYF
d_call: TRBD1
v_call: TRBV5-4
clone_size: .
j_call: TRBJ2-7

cdr3_nt: TGTGCCAGCAGTGAGAGACCTAGGAACACCGGGGAGCTGTTTTTT
cdr3_aa: CASSERPRNTGELFF
d_call: .
v_call: TRBV6-1
clone_size: .
j_call: TRBJ2-2

cdr3_nt: TGCGCCAGCGGGACTAGCGGAGGAGGAGATACGCAGTATTTT
cdr3_aa: CASGTSGGGDTQYF
d_call: TRBD2
v_call: TRBV10-2
clone_size: .
j_call: TRBJ2-3

cdr3_nt: TGTGCCACCAGCGACCGGGACAGGGAGGCTGAAGCTTTCTTT
cdr3_aa: CATSDRDREAEAFF
d_call: TRBD1
v_call: TRBV15
clone_size: few
j_call: TRBJ1-1

cdr3_nt: TGTGCCAGCAGCGCCTTGATCGGACACAATACCTACGAGCAGTACTTC
cdr3_aa: CASSALIGHNTYEQYF
d_call: .
v_call: TRBV11-2
clone_size: .
j_call: TRBJ2-7